The 8 T cell receptor beta chains in this list originate from one sample, sequenced in a study of tumor-infiltrating lymphocytes in primary liver carcinoma. Joint extraction of RNA and DNA used roughly 19-33 mg of bulk tissue that was unsorted. Starting from 450 to 500 ng of total RNA, TCR beta cDNA was produced with a primer in the constant region. Libraries of TCR beta came from three nested multiplex PCR rounds with slightly modified ARM-PCR. Use of TRBV1-TRBV30 forward primers with a C-beta reverse primer characterized the first two PCR rounds, which lasted around 9 cycles each. TCRdb re-analysed the multiplex PCR reads in MiXCR, keeping a single row per CDR3 protein. The table has 45,000 or so distinct CDR3 sequences, 65% to 85% seen once. Specimen: liver tumor tissue from sampling region 2. Subset noted: tumor region T2, inferior pole. The origin of the receptors is a man aged 40-49 years with primary liver carcinoma and hepatitis B virus infection.

Of note for this clonotype: The junction shows a germline mismatch at one end, possibly a read error. The chain recombines TRBV11-2 with TRBJ2-2; D is possibly TRBD2 (5 bases). Germline V CDR1 and CDR2: SGHAT, FQNNGV. The CDR3 loop spans 14 amino acids. CDR3 in DNA: TGTGCTAGCAGCGCGGACTCGGACACCGGGGAGCTGTTTTTT. Amino acid sequence: CASSADSDTGELFF. The full variable domain, completed using reference TRBV11-2 and TRBJ2-2, is EAGVAQSPRYKIIEKRQSVAFWCNPISGHATLYWYQQILGQGPKLLIQFQNNGVVDDSQLPKDRFSAERLKGVDSTLKIQPAKLEDSAVYLCASSADSDTGELFFGEGSRLTVL.

V and J are TRBV10-3 and TRBJ2-1; D call uncertain. The length of the CDR3 is 11 residues. The V and J ends lost 4 bases and 6 bases respectively, with 4 bases between them. Germline V CDR1 and CDR2: ENHRY, SYGVKD. The CDR3 DNA is TGTGCCATCAGTGTATCCAATGAGCAGTTCTTC. It yields the protein CAISVSNEQFF.

The J gene is TRBJ2-3, the V gene TRBV6-5; 7 bases align to TRBD2. CDR3 length: 15 amino acids. V lost 7 bases, J lost 8 bases, and 15 bases stayed unmatched. Germline V gives CDR1 MNHEY, CDR2 SVGAGI. The CDR3 loop reads CASNPGLEGRVTQYF. The CDR3 coding sequence is TGTGCCAGCAACCCAGGACTAGAGGGAAGAGTTACGCAGTATTTT.

As for this clonotype: One end of the junction varies from germline; a read error may be responsible. This chain connects TRBV12-3 or TRBV12-4 to TRBJ2-5; D uncertain. This CDR3 is 12 amino acids long. The CDR3 is CASSFYSEAQYF. The CDR3 DNA sequence: TGTGCCAGCAGTTTTTACTCAGAGGCCCAGTACTTC.

This clonotype appeared many times. A much larger clone differs from this one at a single base, so this may be a read error. V gene TRBV28 combines with J gene TRBJ2-7, with no clear D. CDR3 length: 15 amino acids. Germline V gene sequence: CDR1 MDHEN, CDR2 SYDVKM. The CDR3 DNA reads as TGTGCCAGCAGTTCTTACTCGAGGAGCTCCTGCGAGCAGTACTTC. It specifies CASSSYSRSSCEQYF.

Of note for this clonotype: Here the CDR3 omits its conserved ending phenylalanine or tryptophan, so a read error is the likely source. It is unclear where the CDR3 begins or ends on the DNA, so no DNA is shown, and the CDR3 is as TCRdb lists it. The chain carries TRBV29-1 and TRBJ1-1; the table's TRBD1 call for D was not verified on the DNA. Germline CDR1 and CDR2: SQVTM and ANQGSEA. The CDR3 region is 14 residues in length, termini included. The CDR3 is CSVELRGRNTETFY.

Note on this clonotype: A junction end diverges from the germline sequence, so it may reflect a read error. The chain couples TRBV5-4 to TRBJ2-3; D is ambiguous. Per the germline V gene, CDR1 is SGHNT and CDR2 is YYREEE (reference sequence). The CDR3 contains 15 residues. CDR3 loop: CVSTSFVASTDTQYF. The DNA of the CDR3 is TGTGTCAGCACCTCCTTCGTAGCTTCCACTGATACGCAGTATTTT.

This chain uses TRBV11-3 with TRBJ2-1, with TRBD2 as a possible D gene (6 bases). Per germline, CDR1 SGHNT and CDR2 YENEEA. CDR3 length: 17 amino acids. V was shortened by 5 bases and J by 7 bases, with 24 bases between the two germline ends. The CDR3 protein is CASSLGVPGLPLNEQFF. The CDR3 nucleotides are TGTGCCAGCAGCCTAGGCGTACCGGGACTCCCCCTTAATGAGCAGTTCTTC. The full variable domain, completed using reference TRBV11-3 and TRBJ2-1, is EAGVVQSPRYKIIEKKQPVAFWCNPISGHNTLYWYLQNLGQGPELLIRYENEEAVDDSQLPKDRFSAERLKGVDSTLKIQPAELGDSAVYLCASSLGVPGLPLNEQFFGPGTRLTVL.